These 27 T cell receptor beta chains came from one sample sequenced in a study of CD4 T cells in relation to SARS-CoV-2 and coronaviruses. Assay used: immunoSEQ multiplex PCR; TCRdb lists only in-frame clones, some missing. The table has around 26,000 clones, 60% to 80% seen once. No antigen is known for these receptors. Before the COVID-19 pandemic, during about 2011-2019, CD4+ T cells were taken from unexposed donors. The cells were cultured for under twelve days before CD4+ T cells were isolated. Sample: CD4+ T cells from PBMCs, cultured in vitro. These receptors originate from a human donor in good health.

The rearrangement links TRBV7-3 to TRBJ2-5; 7 bases match TRBD1. Germline V gives CDR1 SGHTA, CDR2 FQGTGA. The length of the CDR3 is 15 residues. With 3 bases clipped from V and 4 bases from J, the junction kept 8 bases outside the gene matches. This CDR3 is CASSLGQGVRETQYF. The CDR3 DNA follows: TGTGCCAGCAGCTTGGGGCAGGGGGTAAGAGAGACCCAGTACTTC.

V and J are TRBV7-9 and TRBJ1-5; D call uncertain. The CDR3 is made up of 15 amino acids. Looked up from germline, CDR1 is SEHNR and CDR2 is FQNEAQ (reference sequence). The V gene lost 3 bases and the J gene lost 4 bases, with 13 bases spanning the gap. CDR3 region: CASSFGDPGNQPQHF. As DNA, the CDR3 is TGTGCCAGCAGCTTTGGAGACCCGGGAAATCAGCCCCAGCATTTT.

This rearrangement joins TRBV4-2 to TRBJ2-7; TRBD2 matches 8 bases. Trimming took 2 bases from V and 4 from J; bases not matched to a gene: 13. Germline CDR1 is LGHNA and CDR2 is YNFKEQ. CDR3 length: 17 residues. The CDR3 spells CASSQPGGGLVRYEQYF. In DNA, the CDR3 is TGTGCCAGCAGCCAACCCGGGGGGGGCCTAGTGAGATACGAGCAGTACTTC.

This rearrangement joins TRBV21-1 to TRBJ1-2; the table's D gene call, TRBD1, was not cross checked with the DNA. TRBV21-1 is a recognized pseudogene. The CDR3 has 14 residues. The CDR3 region has the DNA TGTGCCAGCAGACTAAGGCAGGGGTGGAATGGCTACACCTTC. This sequence encodes CASRLRQGWNGYTF.

The rearrangement links TRBV18 to TRBJ2-5; D is tentatively TRBD1 or TRBD2 (5 bases each). The CDR3 spans 13 residues. V dropped 4 bases and J dropped 1 base, with 7 bases sitting between them. The V gene's germline CDR1 is KGHSH and CDR2 LQKENI. Here the CDR3 reads CASSRGSQETQYF. The CDR3 DNA follows: TGTGCCAGCTCACGGGGGTCCCAAGAGACCCAGTACTTC.

The V gene is TRBV5-4, the J gene TRBJ2-4, with D unclear. The CDR3 sequence is 15 residues long. Trimming left V 0 bases short and J 3 bases short, with 10 bases between. Per germline, CDR1 SGHNT and CDR2 YYREEE (reference sequence). CDR3 region: CASSLGENLKNIQYF. The CDR3 DNA is TGTGCCAGCAGCTTGGGTGAGAACCTCAAAAACATTCAGTACTTC.

The V call is TRBV30, the J call TRBJ2-4, with 7 nucleotides matching TRBD1. The CDR3 spans 16 residues. The trim removed 0 bases at V and 4 bases at J, leaving 9 bases unmatched. Looked up from germline, CDR1 is GTSNPN and CDR2 is SVGIG (reference sequence). The CDR3 protein is CAWSVLVGQKKNIQYF. The DNA of the CDR3 is TGTGCCTGGAGTGTATTAGTGGGACAGAAGAAAAACATTCAGTACTTC. The full variable domain, completed using reference TRBV30 and TRBJ2-4, is SQTIHQWPATLVQPVGSPLSLECTVEGTSNPNLYWYRQAAGRGLQLLFYSVGIGQISSEVPQNLSASRPQDRQFILSSKKLLLSDSGFYLCAWSVLVGQKKNIQYFGAGTRLSVL.

The J gene is TRBJ2-7, the V gene TRBV5-4; D is unclear. Trimming pared 2 bases from V and 4 bases from J, leaving 16 bases between. CDR3 length: 15 residues. Per the germline V gene, CDR1 is SGHNT and CDR2 is YYREEE (reference sequence). The CDR3 protein is CASSFNSFRNYEQYF. For the CDR3, the DNA is TGTGCCAGCAGCTTTAACAGCTTTAGAAATTACGAGCAGTACTTC. The full variable domain, its missing parts supplied by reference TRBV5-4 and TRBJ2-7, is ETGVTQSPTHLIKTRGQQVTLRCSSQSGHNTVSWYQQALGQGPQFIFQYYREEENGRGNFPPRFSGLQFPNYSSELNVNALELDDSALYLCASSFNSFRNYEQYFGPGTRLTVT.

This sequence joins TRBV6-5 and TRBJ2-5; D is ambiguous. V was shortened by 6 bases and J by 4 bases, with 6 bases between the two germline ends. This CDR3 spans 11 amino acids. Germline V gene data show CDR1 as MNHEY and CDR2 as SVGAGI. CDR3 sequence reads: CASRQIETQYF. The CDR3 DNA reads TGTGCCAGCAGGCAGATAGAGACCCAGTACTTC.

The V and J genes are TRBV29-1 and TRBJ2-5; 9 bases are shared with TRBD2. Germline lookup yields CDR1 SQVTM and CDR2 ANQGSEA. Germline trimming cut 8 bases from V and 2 bases from J; bases unmatched to any gene: 9. The CDR3 has 14 amino acids. The CDR3 loop reads CSLSIAGVQETQYF. The CDR3 DNA reads TGCAGCCTATCTATAGCGGGAGTGCAAGAGACCCAGTACTTC.

This clone was seen only once. The genes are TRBV3-1 (or the pseudogene TRBV3-2) and TRBJ2-7; D is possibly TRBD1 or TRBD2 (5 bases each). V shed 2 bases and J shed 7 bases, with 15 bases lying between them. Germline V lookup: CDR1 LGHDT, CDR2 YNNKEL (reference sequence). The CDR3 totals 14 residues. The CDR3 region has the DNA TGTGCCAGCAGCCAAATGTACGGGGCTCGGGAGCAGTACTTC. Its translation is CASSQMYGAREQYF.

Here the CDR3 DNA reads TGTGCCAGCAGGTTTCAGGGGAATAGCAATCAGCCCCAGCATTTT. It translates to CASRFQGNSNQPQHF. This chain links TRBV6-6 with TRBJ1-5, with D maybe TRBD1 (6 bases). The CDR3 is made up of 15 amino acids. Germline V gives CDR1 MNHNY, CDR2 SVGAGI (reference sequence). V was cut by 6 bases and J by 0 bases, with 12 bases left in between.

J is TRBJ1-5 and V is TRBV7-2; D unresolved. The CDR3 consists of 15 residues. V shed 4 bases and J shed 0 bases, with 10 bases lying between them. Looked up from germline, CDR1 is SGHTA and CDR2 is FQGNSA. CDR3 protein: CASSSAGPSNQPQHF. DNA of the CDR3: TGTGCCAGCAGCTCAGCAGGCCCTAGCAATCAGCCCCAGCATTTT.

This clone appeared a few times. The chain employs TRBV5-3 and TRBJ1-2, with 7 positions matching TRBD1. TRBV5-3 is placed among ORFs of uncertain function. V shed 1 base, J shed 6 bases, and the junction held 9 bases outside the gene matches. The CDR3 sequence is 15 residues long. The CDR3 loop reads CARSLNRQGRHGYTF. The CDR3 nucleotides read TGTGCCAGAAGCTTGAACAGACAGGGAAGGCATGGCTACACCTTC.

The gene calls are TRBV20-1 and TRBJ2-1; D is possibly TRBD1 (5 bases). Germline V gene data show CDR1 as DFQATT and CDR2 as SNEGSKA (reference sequence). The length of the CDR3 is 13 residues. Trimming cost V 3 bases and J 5 bases, with 11 bases left between them. CDR3 DNA: TGCAGTGCTAGTTCTCGGACACACAATGAGCAGTTCTTC. This encodes CSASSRTHNEQFF.

The gene calls are TRBV4-2 and TRBJ2-3; D may be TRBD2 (5 bases). The germline CDR1 and CDR2 sequences are LGHNA and YNFKEQ. The CDR3 totals 13 residues. V lost 5 bases to trimming and J lost 3 bases, with 9 bases between them. CDR3 sequence: CASSKRGTDTQYF. The CDR3 coding sequence is TGTGCCAGCAGCAAAAGAGGGACAGATACGCAGTATTTT.

This chain joins TRBV7-3 and TRBJ2-3; no clear D gene. The CDR3 runs 12 residues. Trimming pared 5 bases from V and 4 bases from J, leaving 7 bases between. Germline V gives CDR1 SGHTA, CDR2 FQGTGA. The CDR3 reads CASSPISDTQYF. DNA for the CDR3: TGTGCCAGCAGCCCTATCTCAGATACGCAGTATTTT.

The CDR3 protein is CASQGQSNQPQHF. In DNA form, the CDR3 reads TGCGCCAGCCAAGGACAGAGCAATCAGCCCCAGCATTTT. The J gene is TRBJ1-5, the V gene TRBV10-2, with D possibly TRBD1 on 6 matching bases. Germline CDR1 is WSHSY and CDR2 is SAAADI. V dropped 8 bases and J dropped 1 base, with 9 bases sitting between them. The CDR3 covers 13 residues.

This sequence joins TRBV7-2 and TRBJ2-6; a possible D gene is TRBD2 (5 bases). Looked up from germline, CDR1 is SGHTA and CDR2 is FQGNSA. This CDR3 contains 15 residues. The V gene lost 0 bases and the J gene lost 2 bases, with 5 bases spanning the gap. The CDR3 spells CASSLAGAGANVLTF. The CDR3 bases are TGTGCCAGCAGCTTAGCCGGGGCTGGGGCCAACGTCCTGACTTTC.

The chain uses TRBV6-5 and TRBJ2-1; D may be TRBD2 (6 bases). V dropped 0 bases and J dropped 9 bases, with 15 bases sitting between them. The CDR3 length is 15 residues. Germline-derived CDR1 and CDR2 are MNHEY and SVGAGI. Written as DNA, the CDR3 is TGTGCCAGCAGTTACTCAGGCGGGGTCAGTGGTGAGCAGTTCTTC. This encodes CASSYSGGVSGEQFF.

The genes are TRBV7-2 and TRBJ2-5; 12 nucleotides match TRBD2. V was pared by 3 bases and J by 3 bases, with 8 bases of the junction left unmatched. CDR1 and CDR2 from the germline V gene are SGHTA and FQGNSA. This CDR3 contains 17 residues. The CDR3 region is CASSFLAGGPLEETQYF. The CDR3 DNA is TGTGCCAGCAGCTTTCTAGCGGGAGGGCCTCTGGAAGAGACCCAGTACTTC.

The J gene is TRBJ2-1, the V gene TRBV9, with no clear D. Trimming stripped 1 base from V and 2 bases from J, with 13 bases between. The CDR3 contains 16 residues. Germline V gives CDR1 SGDLS, CDR2 YYNGEE. The CDR3 spells CASSVTARVAYNEQFF. The CDR3 coding sequence is TGTGCCAGCAGCGTAACAGCCCGCGTCGCCTACAATGAGCAGTTCTTC.

This clone turned up a few times. V and J are TRBV5-4 and TRBJ2-2, with no clear D. Germline lookup yields CDR1 SGHNT and CDR2 YYREEE (reference sequence). Trimming left V 0 bases short and J 1 base short, with 4 bases between. This CDR3 is built from 14 residues. The DNA for the CDR3 is TGTGCCAGCAGCTTGGTTCAGAACACCGGGGAGCTGTTTTTT. Amino acid sequence: CASSLVQNTGELFF.

This chain uses TRBV6-5 with TRBJ2-3; D is unclear. Trimming removed 2 bases at V and 6 bases at J, with 12 bases between. CDR1 is MNHEY, CDR2 SVGAGI, per germline. This CDR3 region has 14 residues. In DNA, the CDR3 is TGTGCCAGCAGTTACCATCAAGGTGCGGATACGCAGTATTTT. Translating gives CASSYHQGADTQYF.

This rearrangement joins TRBV5-1 to TRBJ1-3; D remains ambiguous. Germline V lookup: CDR1 SGHRS, CDR2 YFSETQ. The length of the CDR3 is 16 residues. V was shortened by 4 bases and J by 3 bases, with 17 bases between the two germline ends. This CDR3 reads CASSPQIAGYGNTIYF. The CDR3 DNA follows: TGCGCCAGCAGCCCGCAGATAGCGGGGTATGGAAACACCATATATTTT.

The CDR3 here is CASSLGGQAHSYNEQFF. CDR3 nucleotides: TGTGCCAGCAGCTTAGGTGGGCAGGCACATTCCTACAATGAGCAGTTCTTC. This chain connects TRBV7-2 to TRBJ2-1; D remains ambiguous. V was shortened by 1 base and J by 1 base, with 14 bases between the two germline ends. The germline V gene encodes CDR1 SGHTA and CDR2 FQGNSA. This CDR3 region has 17 residues.

In this sample, this clone turned up once. The chain recombines TRBV5-6 with TRBJ2-7; 9 bases line up with TRBD1. V shed 6 bases and J 6 bases; nucleotides not matched to a gene: 19. CDR3 size: 17 residues. Per the germline V gene, CDR1 is SGHDT and CDR2 is YYEEEE. As DNA, the CDR3 is TGTGCCAGCACCCCCTCGGGTCTGGGACAGGGAGATGCCGAGCAGTACTTC. Translation: CASTPSGLGQGDAEQYF.